Reported below is one T cell receptor beta chain. This clone appeared once. What antigen it recognizes has not been identified. Base qualities are not recorded, but no much larger clone differs from it by a single base. The data originate from a study of OX40 agonist ivuxolimab in advanced cancers. Looking at the study overall: Ivuxolimab was an agonistic, fully human IgG2 monoclonal antibody directed against OX40 (CD134), a costimulatory receptor. Intravenous ivuxolimab was administered to patients every 2 weeks at six dose levels: 0.01, 0.1, 0.3, 1.5, 3 and 10 mg/kg. Among the roughly 54 dose-escalation patients, approximately 20 had hepatocellular carcinoma, 15 or so melanoma, 9 renal cell carcinoma and 9 head and neck cancer. In the dose-escalation cohort, 82.7% of patients were male, and the mean age was around 60 years, with a range of about 23 to 85. Patients were allowed to have had prior anti-PD-1, anti-PD-L1 or anti-CTLA-4 therapy, and approximately 43% of the dose-escalation patients had previously received checkpoint inhibitors. Partial responses were achieved by three dose-escalation patients, of whom one had hepatocellular carcinoma and two had cutaneous melanoma. Peripheral TCRbeta sequencing aimed to test whether ivuxolimab altered TCR sequence diversity and caused clonal T-cell expansion. The monotherapy dose-escalation portion (N of about 47 patients) of the phase I ivuxolimab trial is reported in the paper.

Summary of the overall study and its limitations: At doses of 0.1 to 3.0 mg/kg, clonal expansion of both CD4+ and CD8+ T cells in blood was seen between baseline and week 6. The antigen specificity of the clonally expanded peripheral T cells was not determined. On average, CD8+ T cells showed more expanded clones than CD4+ T cells after ivuxolimab. In partial responders in the 0.1-3.0 mg/kg groups, normalized peripheral clonal expansion was found to be among the lowest, especially among CD8+ T cells. Low levels of normalized T-cell clonal expansion were also shown by some nonresponding patients.

V trim: 3 bases; J trim: 6 bases; unmatched bases: 8. The germline V gene (reference sequence) specifies LNHDA as CDR1 and SQIVND as CDR2. The CDR3 spans 15 residues, from the cysteine through the phenylalanine. Only the CDR3 region is kept as DNA, spanning 45 bases read in frame from base 1. Genomic DNA was extracted from sorted cells for sequencing of the TCRbeta CDR3 region. TCRbeta CDR3 regions were sequenced using the immunoSEQ Assay. TCRdb mirrors the immuneACCESS table, restricted to in-frame sequences. Some clones are absent from its copies; in checked studies, under half trace to an unresolved V gene, and the reason for the others is unknown. Here the sample has fewer than 100,000 clones; roughly 90% occur a single time. About 0.35% of the sample is in the top ten clones. Patients with autoimmune disease history or receiving systemic immunosuppression were excluded from the trial. Peripheral blood for TCR sequencing was drawn from every dose cohort at baseline, at cycle 4 day 1 and at cycle 7 day 1. Samples came from an open-label, multicenter, first-in-human phase I dose-escalation trial of ivuxolimab. Adults with locally advanced or metastatic melanoma, renal cell, hepatocellular, or head and neck squamous cell carcinoma were enrolled in the trial. Before TCR sequencing, CD4+ T cells and CD8+ T cells were sorted from peripheral blood as separate populations.

The receptor was isolated from an adult with an advanced solid tumor such as melanoma, head and neck, liver or kidney cancer. The specimen was CD4+ or CD8+ T cells sorted from blood, collected in a trial of the OX40 agonist ivuxolimab. The chain is made from TRBV19 and TRBJ2-7, and 10 junction bases match TRBD2. The nucleotide sequence reads as follows: TGTGCCAGTAGTATCGAAGCGGGAGGGCCAGGCGAGCAGTACTTC. Its amino acids are CASSIEAGGPGEQYF. Supplemented by the reference TRBV19 and TRBJ2-7 proteins around the CDR3, the complete variable domain is DGGITQSPKYLFRKEGQNVTLSCEQNLNHDAMYWYRQDPGQGLRLIYYSQIVNDFQKGDIAEGYSVSREKKESFPLTVTSAQKNPTAFYLCASSIEAGGPGEQYFGPGTRLTVT.